This T cell receptor beta chain was sequenced during a study of T cell repertoires in cytomegalovirus infection. The wider study: Shared public TCR beta signatures pointed to both CMV infection and a matching HLA type.

Germline assignment: CDR1 MGHDK and CDR2 SYGVNS. CDR3 length: 15 amino acids. The V gene end was trimmed by 3 bases and the J gene end by 5 bases; junction bases not matched to a gene: 3. As for this clonotype: Its target is not known.

Study-level results: Cumulative public TCR beta family frequency identified carriers of CMV plus the relevant HLA.

TCRdb re-called the reads with MiXCR, one entry per CDR3 protein. The repertoire consists of roughly 180,000 distinct CDR3 sequences, with about 28% occurring once and the leading ten covering approximately 30%. The sample consisted of PBMCs. This sequence joins TRBV25-1 and TRBJ1-3, with TRBD1 identical over 11 bases. The origin of this receptor is a human donor in good health (CMV status not recorded). Some clones in this sample may be carry-over from other donors' samples. For the CDR3, the DNA is TGTGCCAGCAGTGAGTGGACAGGGGGCAGAAACACCATATATTTT. Translated: CASSEWTGGRNTIYF.